This T cell receptor beta chain was sequenced in a study of CD8+ T cells in alopecia areata. The treatment: oral pan-JAK inhibitor, 5-10 mg twice daily. Extracted RNA was reverse transcribed into cDNA, the sequencing template. The assay was immunoSEQ multiplex PCR, and TCRdb's table has in-frame clones only and misses some. The repertoire holds roughly 92,000 clones, around three quarters seen once, with around 16% in the top ten. The V gene lost 0 bases and the J gene lost 4 bases, with 13 bases spanning the gap. CDR1 and CDR2 (germline): SGDLS, YYNGEE. This CDR3 comprises 15 residues. Sequencing used CD8+ T cells sorted from blood, obtained around week 42, from a patient treated with tofacitinib. The origin of this receptor is a human donor with alopecia areata. The chain joins TRBV9 to TRBJ1-1, with D unclear. The CDR3 nucleotides are TGTGCCAGCAGCGTAGATGGGTCTCGGGGCACTGAAGCTTTCTTT. Protein: CASSVDGSRGTEAFF.